These T cell receptor beta chains were read from a single sample in a study. TCRdb analysed the 5' RACE reads with MiXCR anew, one entry per CDR3 protein. The sample has fewer than 75,000 distinct CDR3 sequences; less than 30% are singletons. The source material was tumor-infiltrating Tregs sorted from the breast tumor. Every receptor here comes from a female donor with breast cancer. Both conserved end residues are part of each CDR3.

TRBV5-1	TRBJ1-1	CASSLADRLEAFF
TRBV5-6	TRBJ1-6	CASSSGQTYNSPLHF
TRBV20-1	TRBJ1-5	CSARDNRAGFNPGNQPQHF
TRBV5-6	TRBJ1-3	CASSLLRARTGNTIYF
TRBV4-1	TRBJ1-1	CASSQDGSAAQGGTEALF
TRBV12-3/TRBV12-4	TRBJ1-6	CASSTDRTNSPLHF
TRBV2	TRBJ2-2	CASRDRVGAGELFF
TRBV20-1	TRBJ1-4	CSARDPTGGVNEKLFF
TRBV5-1	TRBJ1-4	CASSAQEGGEKLFF
TRBV7-2	TRBJ2-1	CASSPPKVIRQFF
TRBV3-1	TRBJ2-7	CASSLRGDGTYEQYF
TRBV7-2	TRBJ1-5	CASSLVGAGGQPQHF
TRBV15	TRBJ2-5	CATSRDSRRGGETQYF
TRBV5-6	TRBJ2-7	CASSLRTYEQYF
TRBV7-9	TRBJ2-3	CASSRLTDTQYF
TRBV29-1	TRBJ2-1	CSVDRAGVYNEQFF
TRBV5-1	TRBJ2-7	CASTLRSTGGDEQYF
TRBV9	TRBJ1-1	CAGSVGGTEAFF
TRBV18	TRBJ1-1	CASSEDRSGTEAFF
TRBV7-2	TRBJ2-3	CASGRNRADTQYF
TRBV5-1	TRBJ2-7	CASSLDTGDSYEQYF
TRBV11-2	TRBJ2-4	CASSLGLGAGRAKNIQYF
TRBV10-3	TRBJ1-2	CAHKAVGEANYGYTF
TRBV6-1	TRBJ1-5	CASSGRVNNQPQHF
TRBV5-1	TRBJ1-2	CASSLDRGGGYTF
TRBV28	TRBJ2-4	CASSLRVGRVTGKNIQYF
TRBV5-1	TRBJ2-4	CASSLGQVENIQYF
TRBV24-1	TRBJ2-1	CATSDNSGTSYNERFF
TRBV20-1	TRBJ1-5	CSATPGQGEQPQHF
TRBV4-1	TRBJ2-7	CASSQPGQGSYEQYF
TRBV11-2	TRBJ1-5	CASSLTDGNQPQHF
TRBV5-1	TRBJ2-2	CASSVGGHTGDLFF
TRBV28	TRBJ1-1	CACAFGDVRTEAFF
TRBV6-2/TRBV6-3	TRBJ2-2	CASSRTNTGELFF
TRBV6-5	TRBJ1-1	CAGSYRGAEAFF
TRBV11-2	TRBJ2-2	CASSLRAGHPGELFF
TRBV20-1	TRBJ1-1	CSARDPGESTEAFF
TRBV20-1	TRBJ2-5	CSARSSAAGETQYF
TRBV6-1	TRBJ1-2	CASSDDGGGYGYTF
TRBV6-2/TRBV6-3	TRBJ2-7	CASSYSQENSYEQYF
TRBV4-1	TRBJ2-3	CASSQTDTQYF
TRBV2	TRBJ2-7	CASKRNVDSYEQYF
TRBV6-5	TRBJ2-3	CASSRTTGLNTQYF
TRBV20-1	TRBJ2-1	CSASRLGLNEQFF
TRBV7-2	TRBJ2-4	CASSPYKSGFDIQYF
TRBV4-1	TRBJ2-7	CASSFGLAASYEQYF
TRBV15	TRBJ2-1	CATSRDSAIEQFF
TRBV6-1	TRBJ1-2	CASSMDIDYGYTF
TRBV7-9	TRBJ2-3	CASSPTRRLAGTTDTQYF
TRBV7-3	TRBJ2-7	CASSLLGGGASSGKQYF
TRBV5-6	TRBJ2-7	CASSLGLAGGSWQYF
TRBV7-2	TRBJ2-7	CASLPEMAGVRYEQYF
TRBV12-3/TRBV12-4	TRBJ1-6	CASSGGQNNSPLHF
TRBV6-5	TRBJ1-2	CASSSYPDRTNYGYTF
TRBV5-1	TRBJ1-2	CASSLRADAANYGYTF
TRBV29-1	TRBJ2-3	CSDWGQGGSDTQYF
TRBV4-1	TRBJ2-2	CASSQFPLAGGTGELFF
TRBV10-3	TRBJ2-1	CAISGQPPYNEQFF
TRBV20-1	TRBJ2-3	CSAFSGSADTQYF